The rows below give T cell receptor beta chains drawn from one sample of a study of blood T cells in healthy people across ages. TCRdb re-derived calls from the 5' RACE reads in MiXCR, one entry per CDR3 protein. This table has about 760,000 distinct CDR3 sequences, 25% appearing once. The data were also submitted as part of a second study, on T cells of mothers and their children.

Sequenced input: blood. The receptors originated from a boy younger than 18 in good health. The conserved cysteine and the conserved F or W are not part of the CDR3 here. Each record gives: J gene, V gene, CDR3 protein.

TRBJ1-5,TRBV6-5,ASRLGPYQPQH
TRBJ2-1,TRBV24-1,ATSDIQSSYNEQF
TRBJ2-5,TRBV20-1,SALALQETQY
NA,TRBV29-1,SVGVMAGQSEQF
TRBJ1-1,TRBV6-5,ASSYSTGMNTEAF
TRBJ2-5,TRBV28,ASRVSGGDGTQY
NA,TRBV27,ASMTSGVYNEQF
TRBJ2-3,TRBV27,ASSAGTSGTKDTRY
TRBJ2-2,TRBV7-3,ASSLTLARVREVNTGELF
NA,TRBV29-1,SVVDGTYEQY
TRBJ2-1,TRBV29-1,SGSSTRDRGYNEQF
TRBJ2-5,TRBV7-2,ASSPNPGQLKQD
TRBJ2-7,TRBV20-1,SARGGIGGEQY
TRBJ2-5,TRBV4-1,ASSQGGPLQETQY
TRBJ2-4,TRBV7-2,ASSLGSWAKNIQY
TRBJ2-7,TRBV27,ASVSQRDNNEQY
TRBJ2-3,TRBV9,ASSDDTSTDTQY
TRBJ2-7,TRBV12-3/TRBV12-4,ASSFFRGKSEQY
TRBJ1-1,TRBV25-1,ASSDAHRDYTEAF
TRBJ2-2,TRBV12-3/TRBV12-4,ASSFVKGAGGELF
NA,TRBV29-1,SVGPSGAHNEQF
TRBJ2-1,TRBV27,ASSLNRDRGDEQF
TRBJ2-7,TRBV29-1,SVVGRPSYEQY